This TCR beta chain was documented in a study of T cells after yellow fever vaccination. TCRdb ran MiXCR on the 5' RACE reads and lists one entry per CDR3 protein. The sample has 180,000 or so distinct CDR3 sequences; about 11% are singletons. Study-wide points: Secondary responses were weaker yet peaked faster, day 5 versus 15. Post-booster reappearance was seen for most primary-vaccination clones (about 96% CD4, 85% to 90% CD8). Relatively few clonotypes were ones that appeared in both CD4 and CD8 compartments.

For this clonotype: Its antigen is as yet unknown.

Germline CDR1 MDHEN, CDR2 SYDVKM. The V end was cut by 8 bases, the J end by 5 bases, with 15 bases between. This CDR3 region has 13 residues. Sequencing was performed on CD8+ T cells sorted from PBMCs, taken 15 days after the yellow fever booster vaccination. This receptor was obtained from a man aged 18 to 29 who received the YFV17D yellow fever vaccine. The chain has TRBV28 and TRBJ2-5; no clear D gene. This CDR3 reads CASRNMPGETQYF. The CDR3 DNA reads as TGTGCCAGCCGGAATATGCCTGGGGAGACCCAGTACTTC.